The next 31 T cell receptor beta chains were all read from a single sample in a study of T cell clonality in common variable immunodeficiency. TCRdb keeps only in-frame clones here, not all; method: immunoSEQ multiplex PCR. The sample presents tens of thousands of clones, none singletons. Sample: peripheral blood mononuclear cells. The receptors were gathered from a person aged 18 to 70 in good health.

This clone has at least ten counts. The sequenced fragment ends 3 residues before the CDR3 boundary, so the rest is inferred from the germline J gene. V is TRBV29-1 and J is TRBJ1-4; possible D gene TRBD1, 5 bases. This CDR3 region has 14 residues. Per germline, CDR1 SQVTM and CDR2 ANQGSEA. Trimming took off 4 bases at V and 6 bases at J, with 15 bases between the two ends. The chain's CDR3 is CSVVSPGPDEKLFF. The DNA read from the CDR3 is TGCAGCGTTGTATCGCCAGGGCCAGATGAAAAA.

The table lists this clone with many counts. Sequencing ends 3 residues short of the CDR3 end; the germline J gene provides the rest. This chain joins TRBV20-1 and TRBJ2-7, with 9 bases matching TRBD2. Trimming cost V 3 bases and J 0 bases; bases outside gene matches: 6. Germline CDR1 is DFQATT and CDR2 is SNEGSKA (reference sequence). The CDR3 totals 15 residues. The covered CDR3 bases are TGCAGTGCTAGGTCTGGGACTAGCACCTCCTACGAG. Protein sequence: CSARSGTSTSYE. The complete CDR3 sequence is CSARSGTSTSYEQYF.

The table lists this clone with many counts. The read gets to within 3 residues of the CDR3 end, and the germline J gene fills in the rest. This chain connects TRBV20-1 to TRBJ2-7, with D possibly TRBD1 on 6 matching bases. This CDR3 comprises 15 residues. The germline gives CDR1 DFQATT, CDR2 SNEGSKA (reference sequence). V gave up 7 bases and J gave up 0 bases, with 19 bases separating them. CDR3 bases read: TGCAGTGTCACGATAGGGACACGACTCTCCTACGAG. Translated: CSVTIGTRLSYE. The entire CDR3 sequence reads CSVTIGTRLSYEQYF.

In this sample, this clone turned up many times. The missing CDR3 end, 3 residues past where the read stops, is filled in from the germline J gene. The chain recombines TRBV6-1 with TRBJ1-5, with D uncertain. CDR3 length equals 14 residues. With 2 bases removed from V and 2 bases from J, the gap between germline ends came to 7 bases. Germline V gene data show CDR1 as MNHNS and CDR2 as SASEGT. Incomplete CDR3 DNA: TGTGCCAGCAGTGAATTTAGGGGCAATCAGCCC. Translating it yields CASSEFRGNQP. The entire CDR3 reads CASSEFRGNQPQHF.

This clone was observed a few times. The read halts 3 residues ahead of the CDR3 end, with the missing end drawn from the germline J gene. The genes are TRBV11-2 and TRBJ1-1, with D unresolved. CDR3 length: 15 residues. Trimming shortened V by 2 bases and J by 1 base, and 11 bases separated the two germline ends. The germline V gene has CDR1 SGHAT and CDR2 FQNNGV. The CDR3 protein is CASSLNGRGNTEAFF. Incomplete CDR3 DNA: TGTGCCAGCAGCTTAAACGGCCGGGGGAACACTGAA.

In its sample, this clone was seen many times. The CDR3 extends 3 residues past the end of the read, so its final part is completed from the germline J gene. This chain connects TRBV5-1 to TRBJ1-3, with TRBD1 matching over 7 bases. CDR1 is SGHRS and CDR2 is YFSETQ in the germline V gene. Losses at the gene ends were 0 bases for V and 2 bases for J; bases not matched to a gene: 2. This CDR3 is 15 amino acids long. This CDR3 reads CASSLDRGAGNTIYF. CDR3 bases read: TGCGCCAGCAGCTTGGACAGGGGAGCTGGAAACACC.

Many counts were recorded for this clone. The CDR3 goes on 3 residues after the read ends, and that part is filled in from the germline J gene. The V call is TRBV5-1, the J call TRBJ2-2, with D unresolved. Germline CDR1 and CDR2: SGHRS and YFSETQ. V lost 1 base, J lost 4 bases, and 8 bases lay in between. The CDR3 contains 14 residues. The CDR3 sequence: CASSLQRVTGELFF. The DNA read from the CDR3 is TGCGCCAGCAGCTTGCAGCGAGTCACCGGGGAG.

There are many counts of this clone. The read terminates 3 residues ahead of where the CDR3 ends, so the germline J gene completes it. The chain employs TRBV10-3 and TRBJ2-1; 7 positions match TRBD1. The junction had 0 bases not matched to a gene; V was cut back by 4 bases and J by 9 bases. The CDR3 runs 11 residues. The germline V gene encodes CDR1 ENHRY and CDR2 SYGVKD. The CDR3 here is CAISGDSEQFF. Partial CDR3 DNA: TGTGCCATCAGTGGGGACAGTGAG.

This clone was counted ten times or more. The missing CDR3 end, 3 residues past where the read stops, is filled in from the germline J gene. V gene TRBV13 combines with J gene TRBJ2-1; the match to TRBD2 covers 9 bases. The CDR3 totals 15 residues. Germline CDR1 and CDR2: PRHDT and FYEKMQ (reference sequence). The V gene end was trimmed by 5 bases and the J gene end by 2 bases; junction bases not matched to a gene: 4. The sequenced CDR3 bases are TGTGCCAGCAGCATTAGCGGGGGCCCCTACAATGAG. Its translation is CASSISGGPYNE. The complete CDR3 reads CASSISGGPYNEQFF.

This clone was seen at least ten times. Sequencing ends 3 residues short of the CDR3 end; the germline J gene provides the rest. The chain combines TRBV20-1 with TRBJ1-2; the D is unclear. The CDR3 runs to 14 residues. Trimming pared 6 bases from V and 0 bases from J, leaving 14 bases between. The germline CDR1 and CDR2 sequences are DFQATT and SNEGSKA (reference sequence). The CDR3 bases that were read are TGCAGTGCCGGAGGGCCTCGTGCTAACTATGGC. It yields the protein CSAGGPRANYG. The complete CDR3 protein is CSAGGPRANYGYTF.

Only a few counts were recorded for this clone. The CDR3 end falls 3 residues outside the read, so it is completed with the germline J gene. The V gene is TRBV7-2, the J gene TRBJ2-7; D remains ambiguous. The CDR3 has 14 residues. Trimming pared 4 bases from V and 0 bases from J, leaving 10 bases between. Looked up from germline, CDR1 is SGHTA and CDR2 is FQGNSA. CDR3 protein: CASSSHSYSYEQYF. The covered CDR3 bases are TGTGCCAGCAGCTCACATTCATACTCCTACGAG.

This clone was counted ten times or more. Sequencing ends 3 residues short of the CDR3 end; the germline J gene provides the rest. The J gene is TRBJ2-1, the V gene TRBV19; 8 bases are shared with TRBD2. The ends lost 1 base at V and 4 bases at J; junction bases unmatched: 3. From germline, CDR1 is LNHDA and CDR2 SQIVND (reference sequence). The CDR3 runs 15 residues. Incomplete CDR3 DNA: TGTGCCAGTAGTATAGCGGGGGGGTATTACAATGAG. Translated, it gives CASSIAGGYYNE. The CDR3, in full, reads CASSIAGGYYNEQFF.

This clone has a count of ten or more. The read halts 3 residues ahead of the CDR3 end, with the missing end drawn from the germline J gene. The rearrangement uses TRBV12-3 or TRBV12-4 and TRBJ1-2; tentative D call: TRBD1 (5 bases). V lost 7 bases and J lost 4, with 10 bases in between. CDR3 length: 12 residues. This chain's CDR3 is CASTIDSYGYTF. The sequenced CDR3 bases are TGTGCCAGCACTATCGACAGCTATGGC.

This clone was seen repeatedly, ten times or more. The read terminates 3 residues ahead of where the CDR3 ends, so the germline J gene completes it. V and J are TRBV7-9 and TRBJ1-1; D is undetermined. The CDR3 length is 13 residues. Trimming shortened V by 4 bases and J by 4 bases, and 10 bases separated the two germline ends. The germline gives CDR1 SEHNR, CDR2 FQNEAQ (reference sequence). CDR3 loop: CASSYRTGTEAFF. The DNA read from the CDR3 is TGTGCCAGCAGCTACCGGACTGGCACTGAA.

This clone was counted many times. The sequence runs out 3 residues before the end of the CDR3; the remainder is reconstructed from the germline J gene. The rearrangement uses TRBV5-6 and TRBJ1-3, with D maybe TRBD1 (6 bases). The V end was cut by 4 bases, the J end by 9 bases, with 17 bases between. The CDR3 is made up of 14 amino acids. Germline lookup yields CDR1 SGHDT and CDR2 YYEEEE. The CDR3 DNA, read in part, is TGTGCCAGCAGCCCACAGGGTTCCCTGGGCACC. This codes for CASSPQGSLGT. The CDR3 reads in full as CASSPQGSLGTIYF.

This clone was picked up many times. The read ends 3 residues early relative to the CDR3; the germline J gene fills the gap. The chain couples TRBV3-1 (or the pseudogene TRBV3-2) to TRBJ1-2, with 11 bases fitting TRBD1. The CDR3 spans 17 residues. The V segment lost 5 bases and the J segment 4 bases; nucleotides outside the gene matches: 12. CDR1 LGHDT and CDR2 YNNKEL come from the germline V gene (reference sequence). Partial CDR3 DNA: TGTGCCAGCAGCTATAGAGGGGACAGGGGGTCGTTCTATGGC. Translating it yields CASSYRGDRGSFYG. The full CDR3 sequence reads CASSYRGDRGSFYGYTF.

This clone was observed many times. From the germline J gene comes the end of the CDR3, since the read stops 3 residues before it. J is TRBJ1-1 and V is TRBV20-1, with D possibly matching TRBD1 (6 bases). The CDR3 contains 14 residues. V was trimmed by 0 bases and J by 5 bases, leaving 13 bases between them. Germline lookup yields CDR1 DFQATT and CDR2 SNEGSKA (reference sequence). The CDR3 loop reads CSARENRAFTEAFF. The DNA read from the CDR3 is TGCAGTGCTAGAGAAAACAGGGCGTTTACTGAA.

Comment on this clone: The read terminates 3 residues ahead of where the CDR3 ends, so the germline J gene completes it. This chain connects TRBV2 to TRBJ2-1, with 8 bases that match TRBD1. J lost 5 bases, V lost 10 bases, and 10 bases had no gene match. Germline assignment: CDR1 SNHLY and CDR2 FYNNEI. The CDR3 has 14 residues. Incomplete CDR3 DNA: TGTGCCACCCTATCGGGACAGGAGAACAATGAG. It specifies CATLSGQENNE. The full-length CDR3 reads as CATLSGQENNEQFF.

This clone was recorded at least ten times. The read gets to within 3 residues of the CDR3 end, and the germline J gene fills in the rest. V is TRBV19 and J is TRBJ2-1, with D tentatively TRBD2 (5 bases). V lost 2 bases, J lost 4 bases, and 12 bases lay in between. Germline CDR1 reads LNHDA; CDR2 reads SQIVND (reference sequence). The CDR3 has 15 residues. CDR3 region: CASSISLRGYNEQFF. The part of the CDR3 DNA that was read is TGTGCCAGTAGTATAAGTTTACGGGGATACAATGAG.

Many counts were recorded for this clone. The CDR3 end lies 3 residues beyond the end of the read and is filled in from the germline J gene. The sample holds other DNA sequences that translate to the same CDR3. This chain uses TRBV6-1 with TRBJ2-7; possibly TRBD2 for D (5 bases). Trimming shortened V by 2 bases and J by 6 bases, and 17 bases separated the two germline ends. The CDR3 runs 15 residues. Germline V gene sequence: CDR1 MNHNS, CDR2 SASEGT. The part of the CDR3 DNA that was read is TGTGCCAGCAGTGAACGTATGAGAGGCGGGCTCGAG. Translated: CASSERMRGGLE. The full CDR3 protein reads CASSERMRGGLEQYF.

This clone was recorded at least ten times. The read terminates 3 residues before the CDR3 end, so the remaining end is supplied by the germline J gene. The chain recombines TRBV13 with TRBJ1-3, with a weak D call TRBD1 (6 bases). Germline V lookup: CDR1 PRHDT, CDR2 FYEKMQ (reference sequence). This CDR3 is 14 amino acids long. V was clipped by 9 bases and J by 0 bases, with 12 bases between them. The CDR3 reads CASSQGHSGNTIYF. CDR3 DNA (partial): TGTGCCAGTTCGCAGGGACACTCTGGAAACACC. Combining the CDR3 with reference TRBV13 and TRBJ1-3 gives the whole variable domain AAGVIQSPRHLIKEKRETATLKCYPIPRHDTVYWYQQGPGQDPQFLISFYEKMQSDKGSIPDRFSAQQFSDYHSELNMSSLELGDSALYFCASSQGHSGNTIYFGEGSWLTVV.

This clone was observed a handful of times. The DNA ends 3 residues before the CDR3 does, and the rest of the CDR3 is filled in from the germline J gene. The chain couples TRBV11-2 to TRBJ2-7; D call uncertain. Germline CDR1 reads SGHAT; CDR2 reads FQNNGV. The ends were cut back, 0 bases at V and 3 bases at J, with 6 bases in the middle. The CDR3 extends over 13 amino acids. The CDR3 here is CASSLEPIYEQYF. CDR3 DNA (partial): TGTGCCAGCAGCTTAGAACCTATCTACGAG.

This clone has ten or more counts. The observed sequence ends 3 residues before the CDR3 terminus, with the missing tail filled in from the germline J gene. The chain combines TRBV20-1 with TRBJ1-2, with D tentatively TRBD1 (5 bases). Germline CDR1 is DFQATT and CDR2 is SNEGSKA (reference sequence). The CDR3 is made up of 15 amino acids. This CDR3 reads CSARKRGLPERGYTF. Partial CDR3 DNA: TGCAGTGCAAGAAAGCGGGGACTGCCGGAACGGGGC.

This clone was detected ten times or more. This CDR3 reads CASSVRGGGGTGELFF. Incomplete CDR3 DNA: TGTGCCAGCAGCGTAAGGGGGGGAGGAGGAACCGGGGAG. The chain recombines TRBV9 with TRBJ2-2, with D maybe TRBD2 (7 bases). The sequence runs out 3 residues before the end of the CDR3; the remainder is reconstructed from the germline J gene. Germline V CDR1 and CDR2: SGDLS, YYNGEE. The CDR3 is 16 residues long. The V and J ends lost 1 base and 5 bases respectively, with 15 bases between them.

The table lists this clone with many counts. The read comes to an end 3 residues before the CDR3 does, leaving the germline J gene to fill in the end. The gene calls are TRBV20-1 and TRBJ1-1; no definite D call. Trimming cost V 5 bases and J 3 bases, with 10 bases left between them. The CDR3 totals 12 residues. In germline, CDR1 is DFQATT, CDR2 SNEGSKA (reference sequence). The covered CDR3 bases are TGCAGTGCTCTCACAGCTCACACTGAA. It specifies CSALTAHTE. The CDR3 as a whole reads CSALTAHTEAFF.

This clone was recorded many times. The read falls 3 residues short of the CDR3 end, and the missing part is taken from the germline J gene. The gene calls are TRBV7-8 and TRBJ2-1; D is uncertain. CDR3 length: 17 residues. Germline-derived CDR1 and CDR2 are SGHVS and FQNEAQ. The V end lost 5 bases, the J end lost 5 bases, and 22 bases lay between the germline ends. Partial CDR3 DNA: TGTGCCAGCAGCCGCAGGTGGAGTCCAAACAAACACAATGAG. It is translated as CASSRRWSPNKHNE. The entire CDR3 protein reads CASSRRWSPNKHNEQFF.

This clone occurred many times. The read is 3 residues too short to cover the CDR3 end, so that end is filled in from the germline J gene. The chain uses TRBV13 and TRBJ2-1; the D is unclear. The CDR3 runs 16 residues. Germline CDR1 reads PRHDT; CDR2 reads FYEKMQ (reference sequence). V shed 5 bases and J shed 0 bases, with 14 bases lying between them. The part of the CDR3 DNA that was read is TGTGCCAGCAGCCCTGATAGGGCCCCCTCCTACAATGAG. It encodes CASSPDRAPSYNE. The complete CDR3 sequence is CASSPDRAPSYNEQFF. The whole variable domain, filled in from reference TRBV13 and TRBJ2-1, reads AAGVIQSPRHLIKEKRETATLKCYPIPRHDTVYWYQQGPGQDPQFLISFYEKMQSDKGSIPDRFSAQQFSDYHSELNMSSLELGDSALYFCASSPDRAPSYNEQFFGPGTRLTVL.

This clone was detected many times. The read ends 3 residues shy of where the CDR3 ends; the end is completed using the germline J gene. The rearrangement joins TRBV28 to TRBJ2-1; possible D gene TRBD2, 5 bases. The CDR3 extends over 16 amino acids. CDR1 and CDR2 (germline): MDHEN, SYDVKM. The V end was cut by 10 bases, the J end by 8 bases, with 27 bases between. The CDR3 region is CATTPGGVSGVYEQFF. The part of the CDR3 DNA that was read is TGTGCCACAACCCCGGGTGGAGTGAGCGGTGTATATGAG. Supplemented by reference TRBV28 and TRBJ2-1, the full variable domain reads DVKVTQSSRYLVKRTGEKVFLECVQDMDHENMFWYRQDPGLGLRLIYFSYDVKMKEKGDIPEGYSVSREKKERFSLILESASTNQTSMYLCATTPGGVSGVYEQFFGPGTRLTVL.

In this sample, this clone turned up many times. The CDR3 goes on 3 residues after the read ends, and that part is filled in from the germline J gene. The rearrangement links TRBV20-1 to TRBJ2-5, with a tentative D call TRBD2 (7 bases). The V end lost 0 bases, the J end lost 3 bases, and 8 bases lay between the germline ends. The V gene's germline CDR1 is DFQATT and CDR2 SNEGSKA (reference sequence). This CDR3 comprises 13 residues. CDR3 amino acids: CSAREGGEETQYF. The covered CDR3 bases are TGCAGTGCTAGAGAAGGGGGGGAAGAGACC.

In this sample, this clone turned up many times. CDR3 amino acids: CASSAGQGVGLNTEAFF. The covered CDR3 bases are TGCGCCAGCAGCGCTGGACAGGGAGTGGGCTTGAACACTGAA. The gene calls are TRBV5-1 and TRBJ1-1; 8 bases agree with TRBD1. The read terminates 3 residues before the CDR3 end, so the remaining end is supplied by the germline J gene. Looked up from germline, CDR1 is SGHRS and CDR2 is YFSETQ. The CDR3 is 17 amino acids. With V trimmed by 4 bases and J by 0 bases, 11 bases remained unmatched.

This clone was detected many times. The missing CDR3 end, 3 residues past where the read stops, is filled in from the germline J gene. V is TRBV20-1 and J is TRBJ2-7; D may be TRBD1 (5 bases). CDR3 length: 17 residues. Germline values: CDR1 DFQATT, CDR2 SNEGSKA (reference sequence). V was cut by 1 base and J by 3 bases, with 22 bases left in between. The CDR3: CSARASGWQGAGYEQYF. CDR3 DNA (partial): TGCAGTGCTAGAGCGTCGGGCTGGCAGGGCGCTGGCTACGAG.